The 17 T cell receptor beta chains below were found in one sample sequenced in a study of sequential checkpoint blockade in melanoma. TCRdb keeps only in-frame clones here, not all; method: immunoSEQ multiplex PCR. The sample contains over 10,000 clones, roughly 86% of which appear only once. Treatment given: randomized to nivolumab then ipilimumab (arm A) or the reverse (arm B). The starting material was CD8+ T cells sorted from blood (inferred from file names), obtained from a patient given nivolumab and ipilimumab in sequence. These receptors came from a human donor with melanoma.

Here the CDR3 reads CASRGVGRELFF. In DNA, the CDR3 is TGTGCCAGCAGGGGAGTTGGCCGGGAGCTGTTTTTT. V is TRBV9 and J is TRBJ2-2, with TRBD2 as a possible D gene (5 bases). Germline V gene data show CDR1 as SGDLS and CDR2 as YYNGEE. The CDR3 is 12 residues long. V lost 5 bases and J lost 9, with 11 bases in between.

This chain joins TRBV10-3 and TRBJ2-1; weak D call: TRBD1 (6 bases). CDR1 is ENHRY and CDR2 is SYGVKD in the germline V gene. The germline V and J ends were trimmed by 2 bases and 2 bases, with 13 bases remaining between them. This CDR3 comprises 16 residues. CDR3 bases: TGTGCCATCAGTGAGCCCTTCAGGACAGCCTACAATGAGCAGTTCTTC. Translation: CAISEPFRTAYNEQFF.

CDR3 DNA sequence: TGTGCCAGCAGTTTGTCCGGGCAGGGGATGTTCAACGAGCAGTACTTC. Translated, it gives CASSLSGQGMFNEQYF. This chain joins TRBV27 and TRBJ2-7; D might be TRBD1 (6 bases). Germline values: CDR1 MNHEY, CDR2 SMNVEV (reference sequence). The V end was cut by 3 bases, the J end by 5 bases, with 20 bases between. The CDR3 totals 16 residues.

In regard to this clone: Other DNA sequences from this sample encode an identical CDR3 as well. The rearrangement uses TRBV27 and TRBJ2-7; 9 positions match TRBD1. The V gene's germline CDR1 is MNHEY and CDR2 SMNVEV (reference sequence). The CDR3 length is 14 residues. The ends lost 6 bases at V and 2 bases at J; junction bases unmatched: 5. The CDR3 spells CASSPGTGPYEQYF. CDR3 sequence (DNA): TGTGCCAGCAGCCCCGGGACAGGGCCCTACGAGCAGTACTTC.

The chain has TRBV6-1 and TRBJ2-1, with 10 positions matching TRBD1. Germline V gene lookup returns CDR1 MNHNS and CDR2 SASEGT. This CDR3 spans 16 amino acids. With 4 bases clipped from V and 6 bases from J, the junction kept 9 bases outside the gene matches. The CDR3 sequence: CASSVSIWTGGNEQFF. CDR3 bases: TGTGCCAGCAGTGTCTCGATCTGGACAGGGGGCAATGAGCAGTTCTTC.

The chain carries TRBV7-9 and TRBJ1-2; 9 positions match TRBD1. V shed 5 bases and J 1 base; nucleotides not matched to a gene: 14. Germline CDR1 reads SEHNR; CDR2 reads FQNEAQ (reference sequence). CDR3 length: 18 amino acids. The CDR3 here is CASSSKPGQGRGNYGYTF. CDR3 bases: TGTGCCAGCAGCAGTAAACCGGGACAGGGTAGGGGTAACTATGGCTACACCTTC. Looking up the rest from reference TRBV7-9 and TRBJ1-2 gives the full variable domain: DTGVSQNPRHKITKRGQNVTFRCDPISEHNRLYWYRQTLGQGPEFLTYFQNEAQLEKSRLLSDRFSAERPKGSFSTLEIQRTEQGDSAMYLCASSSKPGQGRGNYGYTFGSGTRLTVV.

The J gene is TRBJ1-5, the V gene TRBV4-3, with D possibly being TRBD1 (5 bases). CDR1 is LGHNA and CDR2 is YSLEER in the germline V gene. This CDR3 is built from 16 residues. V shed 4 bases and J shed 4 bases, with 17 bases lying between them. CDR3 sequence: CASSPGPGVGNQPQHF. DNA for the CDR3: TGCGCCAGCAGCCCGGGCCCGGGGGTAGGTAATCAGCCCCAGCATTTT.

The chain couples TRBV4-2 to TRBJ2-7, with unresolved D. Germline values: CDR1 LGHNA, CDR2 YNFKEQ. Trimming stripped 0 bases from V and 2 bases from J, with 11 bases between. The CDR3 length is 15 residues. CDR3 in amino acids: CASSQDTGPTYEQYF. CDR3 nucleotides: TGTGCCAGCAGCCAAGATACCGGTCCCACCTACGAGCAGTACTTC.

The gene calls are TRBV9 and TRBJ2-7; weak D call: TRBD2 (7 bases). V lost 7 bases and J lost 4, with 15 bases in between. Germline V gives CDR1 SGDLS, CDR2 YYNGEE. The CDR3 length is 13 residues. Here the CDR3 reads CASGGGGSYEQYF. CDR3 DNA sequence: TGTGCCAGCGGGGGGGGCGGCTCTTACGAGCAGTACTTC. The complete variable domain, with remaining parts taken from reference TRBV9 and TRBJ2-7, reads DSGVTQTPKHLITATGQRVTLRCSPRSGDLSVYWYQQSLDQGLQFLIQYYNGEERAKGNILERFSAQQFPDLHSELNLSSLELGDSALYFCASGGGGSYEQYFGPGTRLTVT.

The rearrangement links TRBV9 to TRBJ1-1; D is possibly TRBD1 (5 bases). CDR1 SGDLS and CDR2 YYNGEE come from the germline V gene. The CDR3 spans 12 residues. V was clipped by 3 bases and J by 10 bases, with 13 bases between them. The CDR3 here is CASSAGVGGAFF. The CDR3 DNA follows: TGTGCCAGCAGCGCCGGGGTGGGGGGAGCTTTCTTT.

The rearrangement links TRBV27 to TRBJ2-7; a possible D gene is TRBD1 (6 bases). The CDR3 runs to 15 residues. V lost 7 bases and J 0 bases, leaving 16 bases between the germline ends. Germline V gene lookup returns CDR1 MNHEY and CDR2 SMNVEV (reference sequence). CDR3 in amino acids: CASKIGTLSSYEQYF. CDR3 in DNA: TGTGCCAGCAAGATAGGGACATTGAGCTCCTACGAGCAGTACTTC.

The chain carries TRBV6-6 and TRBJ2-5, with 7 bases that match TRBD1. TRBJ2-7 matches the DNA end more closely, so the J call is doubtful. The CDR3 sequence is 15 residues long. Germline CDR1 is MNHNY and CDR2 is SVGAGI (reference sequence). This CDR3 reads CASGNIKGATYEQYF. DNA for the CDR3: TGTGCCAGCGGAAACATAAAGGGGGCTACCTACGAGCAGTACTTC.

This clone was recorded many times. The V and J genes are TRBV6-5 and TRBJ2-7, with D perhaps matching TRBD2 (6 bases). The CDR3 covers 14 residues. CDR1 is MNHEY and CDR2 is SVGAGI in the germline V gene. Trimming left V 2 bases short and J 5 bases short, with 13 bases between. The CDR3 DNA is TGTGCCAGCAGTTACGCGTCGGGACTCAACGAGCAGTACTTC. Translated, it gives CASSYASGLNEQYF.

In this sample, this clone turned up once. V gene TRBV5-1 combines with J gene TRBJ2-7; tentatively, D is TRBD1 (5 bases). Germline-derived CDR1 and CDR2 are SGHRS and YFSETQ. V shed 1 base and J shed 2 bases, with 13 bases lying between them. There are 15 residues in the CDR3. As DNA, the CDR3 is TGCGCCAGCAGCTTGCTAACAGGAGAAACCTACGAGCAGTACTTC. Protein: CASSLLTGETYEQYF.

This clone was picked up a small number of times. This chain joins TRBV27 and TRBJ1-5; D gene unclear. This CDR3 has 14 residues. CDR1 and CDR2 from the germline V gene are MNHEY and SMNVEV (reference sequence). The V end was cut by 5 bases, the J end by 3 bases, with 11 bases between. CDR3 amino acids: CASSPPGFNQPQHF. DNA for the CDR3: TGTGCCAGCAGTCCCCCGGGGTTCAATCAGCCCCAGCATTTT.

CDR3 amino acids: CVSLGGRPEAFF. In nucleotides, the CDR3 is TGTGTCTCGTTGGGAGGGAGGCCTGAAGCTTTCTTT. The rearrangement joins TRBV11-1 to TRBJ1-1; D gene ambiguous. The length of the CDR3 is 12 residues. In germline, CDR1 is SGHAT, CDR2 FQDESV (reference sequence).

In nucleotides, the CDR3 is TGTGCCACCAGCAGAGACCGCGCGGCAAATGAGCAGTTCTTC. This codes for CATSRDRAANEQFF. The genes are TRBV15 and TRBJ2-1; no definite D call. V lost 0 bases and J lost 7, with 10 bases in between. The CDR3 length is 14 residues. The germline V gene encodes CDR1 LNHNV and CDR2 YYDKDF (reference sequence).